A single sample is the source of the 32 T cell receptor beta chains below, sequenced in a study of T-cell memory formation after mild COVID-19. TCRdb reanalysed the 5' RACE reads using MiXCR and keeps one entry per CDR3 protein. This sample has about 200,000 distinct CDR3 sequences; approximately 10% occur once, and the top ten carry approximately 3.3%. The sequenced sample was PBMCs or a T cell subset sorted from them (not recorded which). The source is a man aged 18 to 29 who had mild COVID-19 (a few samples of this study predate the infection). Cell type and time point are not known.

This clonotype has more than one count but fewer than ten. This chain joins TRBV6-6 and TRBJ2-2; 8 positions agree with TRBD1. V lost 10 bases to trimming and J lost 2 bases; unmatched junction nucleotides: 6. The CDR3 has 14 amino acids. From germline, CDR1 is MNHNY and CDR2 SVGAGI (reference sequence). CDR3 protein: CAITGQANTGELFF. CDR3 nucleotides: TGTGCCATCACGGGACAGGCCAACACCGGGGAGCTGTTTTTT.

This clonotype was recorded at least ten times. The rearrangement uses TRBV29-1 and TRBJ2-3; tentatively, D is TRBD1 (6 bases). The CDR3 sequence is 11 residues long. Deletions cut 4 bases from V and 7 bases from J, with 9 bases between. Germline-derived CDR1 and CDR2 are SQVTM and ANQGSEA. CDR3 in amino acids: CSVARGNTQYF. Written as DNA, the CDR3 is TGCAGCGTTGCCAGGGGTAATACGCAGTATTTT.

This clonotype was found many times. V is TRBV4-3 and J is TRBJ2-1; D tentatively reads TRBD1 or TRBD2 (6 bases each). CDR1 and CDR2 from the germline V gene are LGHNA and YSLEER. The CDR3 consists of 16 residues. Trimming left V 4 bases short and J 7 bases short, with 20 bases between. The CDR3 DNA reads as TGCGCCAGCAGCCCGACAGGCGGAGCAGGGAGGAATGAGCAGTTCTTC. Protein sequence: CASSPTGGAGRNEQFF.

This rearrangement joins TRBV12-3 or TRBV12-4 to TRBJ2-7, with 8 bases identical to TRBD1. J was trimmed by 5 bases and V by 6 bases; bases with no gene match: 9. This CDR3 is 14 amino acids long. Here the CDR3 DNA reads TGTGCCAGCAGGATAGGACAGGGCGGCGACGAGCAGTACTTC. It yields the protein CASRIGQGGDEQYF.

For this clonotype: At one end the junction does not follow the germline gene, possibly because of a read error. The chain carries TRBV7-2 and TRBJ2-3; D possibly corresponds to TRBD2 (6 bases). Looked up from germline, CDR1 is SGHTA and CDR2 is FQGNSA. The CDR3 is made up of 14 amino acids. The CDR3 loop reads CDSSLGLVTDTQYF. CDR3 nucleotides: TGTGACAGCAGCCTGGGACTCGTCACAGATACGCAGTATTTT.

This chain uses TRBV6-1 with TRBJ1-1; possible D gene TRBD1, 6 bases. V was clipped by 5 bases and J by 7 bases, with 17 bases between them. The CDR3 consists of 14 residues. The germline gives CDR1 MNHNS, CDR2 SASEGT. The CDR3 sequence is CASSPDGRGVEAFF. The CDR3 nucleotides read TGTGCCAGCAGTCCGGACGGGAGGGGGGTTGAAGCTTTCTTT.

This clonotype was observed a handful of times. This chain joins TRBV7-3 and TRBJ2-3, with D maybe TRBD1 (6 bases). Germline CDR1 is SGHTA and CDR2 is FQGTGA. CDR3 length: 14 residues. Trimming removed 3 bases at V and 3 bases at J, with 10 bases between. The CDR3 reads CASSFQGGTDTQYF. CDR3 bases: TGTGCCAGCAGCTTTCAAGGGGGAACAGATACGCAGTATTTT.

The J gene is TRBJ2-5, the V gene TRBV20-1; perhaps TRBD2 as D (5 bases). The V gene lost 6 bases and the J gene lost 3 bases, with 17 bases spanning the gap. The CDR3 covers 14 residues. Germline CDR1 DFQATT, CDR2 SNEGSKA (reference sequence). The CDR3 coding sequence is TGCAGTGCCCCGAACCGAGAGGGCAAAGAGACCCAGTACTTC. Its translation is CSAPNREGKETQYF.

Ten or more counts support this clonotype. The V call is TRBV20-1, the J call TRBJ2-7, with 8 bases matching TRBD1. The germline V gene has CDR1 DFQATT and CDR2 SNEGSKA (reference sequence). The V segment lost 1 base and the J segment 9 bases; nucleotides outside the gene matches: 8. The CDR3 consists of 13 residues. The CDR3 here is CSARGDRGLGQYF. CDR3 DNA sequence: TGCAGTGCTAGAGGTGACAGGGGCCTGGGGCAGTACTTC.

The rearrangement links TRBV18 to TRBJ1-1; D gene unclear. In germline, CDR1 is KGHSH, CDR2 LQKENI. The CDR3 loop spans 14 amino acids. V lost 3 bases, J lost 1 base, and 9 bases lay in between. CDR3 nucleotides: TGTGCCAGCTCACCCGTAAACGGGAACACTGAAGCTTTCTTT. Translating gives CASSPVNGNTEAFF.

The chain is built from TRBV29-1 and TRBJ1-5, with 10 bases that match TRBD1. CDR1 and CDR2 from the germline V gene are SQVTM and ANQGSEA. After removal of 7 bases from V and 6 bases from J, the junction contained 9 bases not matched to a gene. The CDR3 loop spans 14 amino acids. The CDR3 sequence: CSGLRDRGTQPQHF. CDR3 sequence (DNA): TGCAGCGGCCTCCGGGACAGGGGTACTCAGCCCCAGCATTTT.

V is TRBV7-2 and J is TRBJ1-6; TRBD1 is a possible D gene (5 bases). V was pared by 3 bases and J by 11 bases, with 20 bases between. The CDR3 is 16 residues long. Germline lookup yields CDR1 SGHTA and CDR2 FQGNSA. The CDR3 DNA sequence: TGTGCCAGCAGCTTGGAGGGGACGGCTGTTGGGACACCCCTCCACTTT. Protein: CASSLEGTAVGTPLHF.

The CDR3 loop is CASSSQGATGELFF. The CDR3 nucleotides read TGTGCCAGCAGCTCTCAGGGCGCCACCGGGGAGCTGTTTTTT. The V call is TRBV7-2, the J call TRBJ2-2; a possible D gene is TRBD1 (5 bases). V lost 4 bases and J lost 4, with 10 bases in between. Germline CDR1 SGHTA, CDR2 FQGNSA. The CDR3 sequence is 14 residues long.

The sample holds a few counts of this clonotype. The chain couples TRBV29-1 to TRBJ1-5, with 12 bases matching TRBD1. The J segment lost 4 bases and the V segment lost 5 bases, leaving 6 bases of the junction unmatched. Per germline, CDR1 SQVTM and CDR2 ANQGSEA. The CDR3 is 15 residues long. The CDR3 loop is CSVPGTGGRNQPQHF. The CDR3 DNA reads as TGCAGCGTTCCCGGGACAGGGGGCCGTAATCAGCCCCAGCATTTT.

This clonotype was seen a few times. The rearrangement links TRBV7-4 to TRBJ1-4, with 7 bases fitting TRBD1. The germline V gene has CDR1 SGHVT and CDR2 SQSDAQ. CDR3 length: 14 amino acids. Losses at the gene ends were 5 bases for V and 4 bases for J; bases not matched to a gene: 4. CDR3 residues: CASSHRGLNEKLFF. The DNA of the CDR3 is TGTGCCAGCAGCCACAGGGGCCTTAATGAAAAACTGTTTTTT.

This clonotype was picked up a small number of times. This chain uses TRBV7-2 with TRBJ2-7, with a weak D call TRBD2 (6 bases). The CDR3 spans 13 residues. The germline CDR1 and CDR2 sequences are SGHTA and FQGNSA. V lost 1 base and J lost 4, with 8 bases in between. In DNA, the CDR3 is TGTGCCAGCAGCTTAGGGGACTCTTACGAGCAGTACGTC. Translated, it gives CASSLGDSYEQYV.

This clonotype was counted only a few times. V gene TRBV6-5 combines with J gene TRBJ2-7; 7 nucleotides match TRBD1. V lost 2 bases to trimming and J lost 1 base; unmatched junction nucleotides: 2. The V gene's germline CDR1 is MNHEY and CDR2 SVGAGI. This CDR3 region has 14 residues. The CDR3 coding sequence is TGTGCCAGCAGTTACGGGGGACAGTCCTACGAGCAGTACTTC. As protein: CASSYGGQSYEQYF.

This clonotype was counted at least ten times. V usage is TRBV12-3 or TRBV12-4 and J usage is TRBJ2-2; TRBD2 is a possible D gene (6 bases). This CDR3 contains 14 residues. Trimming took 2 bases from V and 3 from J, leaving 7 bases between them. In DNA form, the CDR3 reads TGTGCCAGCAGTTTATCGGGGGACACCGGGGAGCTGTTTTTT. Translation gives CASSLSGDTGELFF.

This clonotype was observed a few times. This rearrangement joins TRBV2 to TRBJ2-7; perhaps TRBD1 as D (6 bases). Trimming left V 6 bases short and J 6 bases short, with 15 bases between. There are 13 residues in the CDR3. The V gene's germline CDR1 is SNHLY and CDR2 FYNNEI. CDR3 DNA: TGTGCCAGCAGACCCACAGGGTTCACCGAGCAGTACGTC. This codes for CASRPTGFTEQYV.

This clonotype has a count of ten or more. This chain joins TRBV18 and TRBJ2-1, with D perhaps matching TRBD1 (5 bases). The CDR3 runs 14 residues. The ends were cut back, 3 bases at V and 4 bases at J, with 10 bases in the middle. Germline values: CDR1 KGHSH, CDR2 LQKENI. The CDR3 nucleotides read TGTGCCAGCTCACCTTCGTCAGGGTACAATGAGCAGTTCTTC. Its protein product is CASSPSSGYNEQFF.

The chain employs TRBV24-1 and TRBJ2-6; TRBD1 agrees at 8 bases. Germline lookup yields CDR1 KGHDR and CDR2 SFDVKD. The CDR3 extends over 18 amino acids. V was clipped by 6 bases and J by 4 bases; unmatched bases: 13. CDR3 DNA: TGTGCCACCAGTCCCGGGCAGGGGGCGCTTTTAGGGGCCAACGTCCTGACTTTC. Encoded protein: CATSPGQGALLGANVLTF.

This clonotype was counted a few times. This chain links TRBV7-3 with TRBJ2-1; maybe TRBD1 (6 bases). CDR3 length: 15 amino acids. The V end was cut by 5 bases, the J end by 1 base, with 12 bases between. Germline V gives CDR1 SGHTA, CDR2 FQGTGA. CDR3 nucleotides: TGTGCCAGCAGCCCACAGGGTTGGTCCTACAATGAGCAGTTCTTC. Translating it yields CASSPQGWSYNEQFF.

The chain uses TRBV27 and TRBJ2-7; 7 nucleotides align to TRBD2. Germline CDR1 is MNHEY and CDR2 is SMNVEV (reference sequence). This CDR3 is built from 18 residues. Trimming took 7 bases from V and 3 from J; bases not matched to a gene: 21. This chain's CDR3 is CASTSGSGGANPNYEQYF. The CDR3 region has the DNA TGTGCCAGCACTTCGGGTTCGGGGGGAGCGAACCCAAACTACGAGCAGTACTTC.

This clonotype was recorded many times. The chain combines TRBV6-2 or TRBV6-3 with TRBJ2-7, with 11 bases matching TRBD2. From germline, CDR1 is MNHEY and CDR2 SVGEGT. Trimming took 0 bases from V and 4 from J; bases not matched to a gene: 8. This CDR3 has 17 residues. CDR3 loop: CASSYSVTSGARYEQYF. The CDR3, as DNA: TGTGCCAGCAGTTACTCGGTGACTAGCGGGGCTCGTTACGAGCAGTACTTC.

This clonotype was picked up a small number of times. The chain carries TRBV5-1 and TRBJ2-5; TRBD2 is a possible D gene (6 bases). The CDR3 sequence is 13 residues long. Between the trimmed V and J ends, which lost 0 bases and 3 bases, there was a span of 6 bases. Germline assignment: CDR1 SGHRS and CDR2 YFSETQ. CDR3 nucleotides: TGCGCCAGCAGCTTGGGGGGGGAAGAGACCCAGTACTTC. Translated, it gives CASSLGGEETQYF.

This clonotype showed up many times. The genes are TRBV2 and TRBJ2-3; D gene uncertain. The germline V gene has CDR1 SNHLY and CDR2 FYNNEI. V was cut by 0 bases and J by 6 bases, with 13 bases left in between. This CDR3 comprises 15 residues. Here the CDR3 reads CASSEALGSWDTQYF. CDR3 DNA: TGTGCCAGCAGTGAAGCGCTAGGGTCGTGGGATACGCAGTATTTT.

In its sample, this clonotype was seen a few times. The chain joins TRBV10-2 to TRBJ2-7; D remains ambiguous. Trimming cost V 8 bases and J 2 bases, with 13 bases left between them. The germline V gene encodes CDR1 WSHSY and CDR2 SAAADI. CDR3 length equals 13 residues. The CDR3 spells CASRYGRPYEQYF. The CDR3 DNA reads as TGCGCCAGCCGGTACGGACGGCCCTACGAGCAGTACTTC.

This clonotype was detected many times. This sequence joins TRBV5-1 and TRBJ1-3, with D perhaps TRBD1 (5 bases). V lost 6 bases to trimming and J lost 2 bases, with 15 bases between them. This CDR3 is 15 amino acids long. Germline loops: CDR1 SGHRS, CDR2 YFSETQ. As DNA, the CDR3 is TGCGCCAGCACTTTAACTGGGACGGCTGGAAACACCATATATTTT. Translation gives CASTLTGTAGNTIYF.

A few counts support this clonotype. The chain couples TRBV27 to TRBJ2-3; 7 bases agree with TRBD1. V dropped 0 bases and J dropped 4; count of bases not matched to a gene: 1. Germline lookup yields CDR1 MNHEY and CDR2 SMNVEV (reference sequence). The CDR3 totals 14 residues. CDR3 nucleotide sequence: TGTGCCAGCAGTTTATCACAGGGGTCAGATACGCAGTATTTT. This translates into CASSLSQGSDTQYF.

This clonotype has more than one count but fewer than ten. The chain links TRBV5-1 to TRBJ2-3; 8 nucleotides line up with TRBD2. The CDR3 totals 16 residues. Unmatched junction bases numbered 9, after V lost 4 bases and J lost 2 bases. Germline V CDR1 and CDR2: SGHRS, YFSETQ. The CDR3 here is CASSPTRGGNTDTQYF. CDR3 coding DNA: TGCGCCAGCAGCCCAACCCGGGGGGGGAACACAGATACGCAGTATTTT.

The V and J genes are TRBV7-2 and TRBJ2-7, with 11 bases lining up with TRBD2. The CDR3 extends over 13 amino acids. V lost 3 bases to trimming and J lost 6 bases; unmatched junction nucleotides: 1. Germline values: CDR1 SGHTA, CDR2 FQGNSA. The CDR3 spells CASSFLAGGEQYV. CDR3 DNA: TGTGCCAGCAGCTTCCTAGCGGGGGGCGAGCAGTACGTC.

J is TRBJ1-6 and V is TRBV12-3 or TRBV12-4; D uncertain. This CDR3 is 13 amino acids long. The V and J ends lost 7 bases and 7 bases respectively, with 11 bases between them. The CDR3 protein is CASKGNPNSPLHF. The DNA for the CDR3 is TGTGCCAGCAAGGGCAACCCCAATTCACCCCTCCACTTT.